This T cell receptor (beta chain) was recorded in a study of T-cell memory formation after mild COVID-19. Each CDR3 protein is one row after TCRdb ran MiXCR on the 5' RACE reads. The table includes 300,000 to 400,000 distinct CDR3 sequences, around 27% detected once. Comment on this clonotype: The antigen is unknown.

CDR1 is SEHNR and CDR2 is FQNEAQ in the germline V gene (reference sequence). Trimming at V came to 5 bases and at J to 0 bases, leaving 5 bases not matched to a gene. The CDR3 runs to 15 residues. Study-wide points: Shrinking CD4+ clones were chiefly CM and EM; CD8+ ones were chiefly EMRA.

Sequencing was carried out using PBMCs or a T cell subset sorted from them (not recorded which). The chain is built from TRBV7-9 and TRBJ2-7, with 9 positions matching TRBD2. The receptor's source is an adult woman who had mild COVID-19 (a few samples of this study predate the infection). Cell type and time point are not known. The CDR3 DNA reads TGTGCCAGCAGCAAGTTGCGGGAGGGCTCCTACGAGCAGTACTTC. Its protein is CASSKLREGSYEQYF.